This note documents a single TCR beta chain sequence. This entry belongs to a study of blood T cells in healthy people across ages. CDR3 length: 13 amino acids. The V gene lost 3 bases and the J gene lost 7 bases, with 9 bases spanning the gap. With a J-beta primer mix and a sample-barcoded 5' primer, a second PCR ran about 7 to 11 cycles. Per sample, CDR3-containing paired-end reads numbered at least 2.5 million. TCRdb reprocessed the 5' RACE reads with MiXCR, giving one entry per CDR3 protein. This sample has fewer than 1,000,000 distinct CDR3 sequences, with about 42% found just once. J is TRBJ1-4 and V is TRBV12-3 or TRBV12-4; D not certain. The clonotype originates from a man in his sixties in good health. Sequenced material: blood. CDR3 in DNA: TGTGCCAGCAGTTTGACTTCATCTGAAAAACTGTTTTTT. Amino acid sequence: CASSLTSSEKLFF.